This entry describes one T cell receptor beta chain. Its antigen is undetermined. This sample was included in a study of T-cell memory formation after mild COVID-19. Study-wide background: For the most part, TCR clusters were specific to one donor. Points from the study as a whole: Pre-infection memory harbored some responding clones, suggesting cross-reactive memory joined. CD8+ contracting clones occupied EMRA, while CD4+ ones occupied mainly CM and EM.

Constant-segment primers were used for 5'RACE, and the resulting TCR alpha and TCR beta cDNA libraries carried sample barcodes and UMIs. TCRdb re-derived calls from the 5' RACE reads in MiXCR, one entry per CDR3 protein. This table holds some 450,000 distinct CDR3 sequences, about 19% found once. This CDR3 region has 17 residues. Losses at the gene ends were 5 bases for V and 10 bases for J; bases not matched to a gene: 22. Looked up from germline, CDR1 is MNHEY and CDR2 is SMNVEV (reference sequence). This clonotype was sampled from an adult woman who had mild COVID-19 (a few samples of this study predate the infection). Cell type and time point are not known. The sequenced material came from PBMCs or a T cell subset sorted from them (not recorded which). V is TRBV27 and J is TRBJ1-1; TRBD1 agrees at 7 bases. The CDR3 loop reads CASSPASGGELNLGAFF. CDR3 nucleotide sequence: TGTGCCAGCAGTCCGGCCTCAGGGGGAGAGCTTAACCTTGGAGCTTTCTTT.